Below, one T cell receptor beta chain is given with its context. The antigen is unknown. This sample stems from a study of beta chain features in type 1 diabetes. Expressed TCRB transcripts got sequenced, as all isolated RNA was reverse transcribed. For naive, central memory and regulatory T cell samples, reads averaged approximately 3.6 million. Here immunoSEQ multiplex PCR was the method, and the copy in TCRdb shows in-frame clones only, minus some. In the table there are over 300,000 clones, 7% to 10% of which are singletons. Study outcomes and limitations: Compared with healthy donors, patients appeared to share more similar naive, central memory and regulatory TCRB repertoires. Shorter TCRB CDR3s, moderately but significantly so, marked every one of the four CD4+ subsets in Type 1 diabetes patients.

The CDR3 extends over 17 amino acids. V was trimmed by 0 bases and J by 0 bases, leaving 14 bases between them. Germline CDR1 LGHNA, CDR2 YSLEER. It was one heparinised blood draw, averaging about 116 mL, that each donor gave. Naive, central memory, regulatory and stem cell-like memory cells within the CD4+ compartment were sorted using CD45RO/CCR7/CD25/CD127/CD95/CD27. Sequenced input: central memory CD4+ T cells from blood. The rearrangement uses TRBV4-3 and TRBJ1-1; D is unresolved. The receptor's source is a man aged 25 to 40 with type 1 diabetes. CDR3 DNA: TGCGCCAGCAGCCAAGACTACGTGACAATCATGAACACTGAAGCTTTCTTT. Protein sequence: CASSQDYVTIMNTEAFF.